Listed here is a single TCR beta chain. Its specific antigen is unknown. Base quality data are lacking; no much larger clone is found one base away. The data are from a study of persistence of HIV-infected CD4 T cells (dated by TCRdb to 2019 to 2021). General notes on the study: The study isolated CMV- and HIV-1 Gag-responding CD4+ T cells from ART-treated individuals to examine antigen-driven clonal expansion of HIV-1-infected cells. The median time the participants had spent on suppressive ART was more than 7 years. Apart from a couple of participants who underwent leukapheresis at a single time point, peripheral blood samples of up to about 180 mL were collected from participants at multiple time points. The clonality of all cells in each sorted population was measured by TCRbeta sequencing, and the clonality of infected cells was measured by proviral sequencing. In the cross-participant TCR cluster analysis, about eight participants were included for CMV and roughly seven participants were included for Gag.

What the work shows at the level of the full study, not this receptor alone: TCRbeta richness in CMV- and Gag-responding cells was significantly lower than in anti-CD3/anti-CD28-responding cells; CMV-responding cells had higher oligoclonality than CD3/CD28-stimulated and Gag-responding cells. Enrichment of degenerate expanded CDR3beta sequences was found in antigen-responding cells, suggesting convergent selection of CD4+ responses to CMV and Gag. Within the same sorted populations, TCR oligoclonality correlated with proviral oligoclonality. The study involved few individuals and tested only a limited range of antigens. Bulk TCR analyses could not be limited to the rare CMV-responding cells that actually contained HIV-1 proviruses.

TCRbeta repertoires were sequenced from genomic DNA with the immunoSEQ hsTCRB assay version 4 in survey mode. For TCRbeta sequencing, genomic DNA was diluted to roughly 9.4 ng/uL, with up to 1 ug used per sample. Concerning the study's data processing: TCRbeta data were analyzed in ImmunoSeq Analyzer 3.0, with diversity computed on productive nucleotide rearrangements. The improved Chao index was used to estimate lower-bound TCR diversity, and the Gini coefficient was used to estimate clonality using the Immunarch R package. When different nucleotide rearrangements encoded the same CDR3beta amino acid sequence, each rearrangement was treated as a distinct clonotype. Differential abundance analysis found TCRbeta sequences that were significantly enriched in antigen-responding cells compared with anti-CD3/anti-CD28-activated cells. GLIPH2 clustered TCRs by predicted peptide-MHC specificity, both within individual participants and across merged participant data sets. Not all clones reach the TCRdb copy of this immuneACCESS table, which keeps in-frame sequences only. Checked studies attribute under half of the gap to unresolved V genes and leave the rest unexplained. V, J and clone size are taken as reported in that table, and D and trimming were inferred from the DNA itself. This sample lists just over 40,000 clones; around 78% were detected once. The biggest ten clones account for more than 13% of the sample.

The sample's treatment or condition, from its label and the paper: suppressive antiretroviral therapy. A pool of overlapping HIV-1 Gag 15-mer peptides, at roughly 1 ug per peptide per mL, was used to stimulate the cells. Memory CD4+ T cells that did not respond, being CD40L-negative, CD69-negative and CD45RO-high, were sorted as memory populations depleted of antigen-responding cells. Participants were HIV-1-infected adults who started suppressive ART during chronic infection. Participants had undetectable plasma HIV-1 RNA below 50 copies/mL for at least 4 years. To be included, participants needed a CD4+ T cell count above 400 cells/uL and a positive CMV serology. Before stimulation, PBMCs were isolated using density centrifugation and depleted of CD8+ T cells. Stimulation of CD8-depleted PBMCs was carried out for approximately 20 hours with anti-CD28/CD49d costimulation, CD40-blocking antibody and enfuvirtide, to prevent new infections. Cells were sorted on a Beckman Coulter MoFlo Legacy or XDP sorter, with propidium iodide excluding dead cells. Genomic DNA was extracted using the QIAamp DNA Mini Kit for samples with more than one million cells and using the Quick-DNA Microprep Kit for all other samples.

In the germline V gene, CDR1 corresponds to SQVTM and CDR2 to ANQGSEA. Spanning cysteine to phenylalanine, the CDR3 consists of 12 amino acids. Only the CDR3 DNA is retained, 36 bases long and in frame from the first base. Compared with germline, V lacks 7 bases and J lacks 4 bases; bases without a gene match: 2. In this chain, TRBV29-1 is recombined with TRBJ2-1; 9 central nucleotides agree with TRBD1. The clonotype was recovered from an adult man with HIV who was CMV-seropositive. Source: CD4+ T cells sorted from PBMCs after roughly 20-hour stimulation, taken from a patient who received antiretroviral therapy. In light of the paper, this sample's cell subset or site label describes: CD40L-CD69- CD45RO-high memory CD4 T cells not responding to Gag peptides. Here the CDR3 is given as CSAGQGYNEQFF. The nucleotide sequence is given as TGCAGCGCGGGACAGGGATACAATGAGCAGTTCTTC.